The count of the clone carrying this T cell receptor (beta chain) is one. Its target is unknown. Clones were read by immunoSEQ multiplex PCR, and TCRdb kept only the in-frame ones, dropping some. The table lists 800,000 to 1,200,000 clones, about 80% of them singletons. This entry is derived from a study of shared clonotypes between healthy human individuals. Study findings and constraints: Larger estimated richness was generally seen in naive subsets than in memory subsets.

This sequence originates from a man between 18 and 35 years old in good health. Some clones in this sample may be carry-over from other donors' samples. The specimen was memory CD4+ T cells from PBMCs. Subset defined: CD45RA-negative fraction.

This CDR3 reads CASSQVAGWGEQFF. The CDR3 coding sequence is TGCGCCAGCAGCCAAGTAGCGGGTTGGGGTGAGCAGTTCTTC. The chain carries TRBV4-3 and TRBJ2-1, with TRBD2 matching over 7 bases. Germline CDR1 is LGHNA and CDR2 is YSLEER. There are 14 residues in the CDR3. The junction had 6 bases not matched to a gene; V was cut back by 1 base and J by 9 bases.